Below are 20 T cell receptor beta chains sequenced from a single sample in a study of CD8+ T cells in alopecia areata. Regarding treatment: oral pan-JAK inhibitor, 5-10 mg twice daily. Investigators isolated RNA and reverse transcribed it into cDNA to act as the sequencing template. Measured with immunoSEQ multiplex PCR; TCRdb has only the in-frame clones, and not every one. The table has about 200,000 clones, around three fifths seen once. The sequencing used CD4+ T cells sorted from blood, collected at week 24, from a patient treated with tofacitinib. These receptors were obtained from a human donor with alopecia areata.

The V gene is TRBV6-1, the J gene TRBJ1-4; no clear D gene. The CDR3 is 10 amino acids. Deletions cut 6 bases from V and 8 bases from J, with 4 bases between. Germline CDR1 reads MNHNS; CDR2 reads SASEGT. The CDR3 region is CASSREKLFF. The CDR3 nucleotides read TGTGCCAGCAGCCGAGAAAAACTGTTTTTT.

The chain combines TRBV10-3 with TRBJ2-1, with 10 positions matching TRBD1. Losses at the gene ends were 6 bases for V and 8 bases for J; bases not matched to a gene: 4. The CDR3 totals 13 residues. Germline V gives CDR1 ENHRY, CDR2 SYGVKD. The CDR3 DNA follows: TGTGCCATCAGGACAGGGGGCTTGGATGAGCAGTTCTTC. Translated: CAIRTGGLDEQFF.

The chain combines TRBV27 with TRBJ2-1, with D perhaps matching TRBD2 (6 bases). Per the germline V gene, CDR1 is MNHEY and CDR2 is SMNVEV (reference sequence). The CDR3 totals 16 residues. Trimming took 8 bases from V and 3 from J, leaving 20 bases between them. DNA for the CDR3: TGTGCCAGCCATAAGGGGCGGGGTCCGATCTACAATGAGCAGTTCTTC. As protein: CASHKGRGPIYNEQFF.

This clone has only a few counts. At the DNA level, this CDR3 is encoded by other sequences in the same sample as well. The CDR3 DNA reads TGTGCCAGCAGGTTAAGGGAGACCCAGTACTTC. As protein: CASRLRETQYF. The chain joins TRBV2 to TRBJ2-5; unclear D gene. The CDR3 has 11 residues. Trimming left V 6 bases short and J 5 bases short, with 7 bases between. Germline CDR1 is SNHLY and CDR2 is FYNNEI.

The chain links TRBV20-1 to TRBJ2-5; D ambiguous. The CDR3 sequence is 10 residues long. With 6 bases removed from V and 3 bases from J, the gap between germline ends came to 5 bases. Germline CDR1 and CDR2: DFQATT and SNEGSKA (reference sequence). The CDR3, as DNA: TGCAGTGCCAGAAAAGAGACCCAGTACTTC. Translated: CSARKETQYF.

The chain couples TRBV27 to TRBJ1-1; D remains ambiguous. The CDR3 is made up of 14 amino acids. V gave up 3 bases and J gave up 5 bases, with 13 bases separating them. CDR1 is MNHEY and CDR2 is SMNVEV in the germline V gene (reference sequence). Written as DNA, the CDR3 is TGTGCCAGCAGTTTCGGGCAGCTTAGAACTGAAGCTTTCTTT. The encoded protein is CASSFGQLRTEAFF.

The gene calls are TRBV30 and TRBJ2-7; D tentatively reads TRBD1 or TRBD2 (5 bases each). Per the germline V gene, CDR1 is GTSNPN and CDR2 is SVGIG (reference sequence). CDR3 size: 13 residues. Trimming took 3 bases from V and 1 from J, leaving 10 bases between them. The CDR3 nucleotides read TGTGCCTGGAGCTTAGGGGAGTCCTACGAGCAGTACTTC. Its protein is CAWSLGESYEQYF.

The chain links TRBV6-5 to TRBJ1-6, with 12 bases that match TRBD1. This CDR3 comprises 16 residues. Germline V gene sequence: CDR1 MNHEY, CDR2 SVGAGI. V lost 4 bases and J lost 7; bases outside the gene matches: 5. The CDR3 sequence is CASSSGTGGGNSPLHF. CDR3 DNA sequence: TGTGCCAGCAGTTCCGGGACAGGGGGCGGCAATTCACCCCTCCACTTT.

The chain carries TRBV20-1 and TRBJ1-2; tentatively, D is TRBD1 (5 bases). Per the germline V gene, CDR1 is DFQATT and CDR2 is SNEGSKA (reference sequence). The CDR3 is made up of 11 amino acids. Between the trimmed V and J ends, which lost 6 bases and 13 bases, there was a span of 18 bases. CDR3 in amino acids: CSAKRPWGSTF. The CDR3 coding sequence is TGCAGTGCAAAGAGACCTTGGGGGTCCACCTTC.

The rearrangement uses TRBV29-1 and TRBJ2-3; D gene ambiguous. This CDR3 is 14 amino acids long. Per the germline V gene, CDR1 is SQVTM and CDR2 is ANQGSEA. Trimming left V 3 bases short and J 4 bases short, with 14 bases between. CDR3 nucleotide sequence: TGCAGCGTTGACCAAGGGTTCGTTGCAGATACGCAGTATTTT. This gives the protein CSVDQGFVADTQYF.

The chain carries TRBV4-1 and TRBJ1-2; D unresolved. This CDR3 region has 13 residues. V shed 0 bases and J shed 5 bases, with 7 bases lying between them. CDR1 is MGHRA and CDR2 is YSYEKL in the germline V gene. CDR3 coding DNA: TGCGCCAGCAGCCAAGATATAGAGTATGGCTACACCTTC. It codes for CASSQDIEYGYTF.

A few counts support this clone. This sample also contains other DNA sequences that code for the same CDR3. The chain is built from TRBV5-4 and TRBJ1-6, with TRBD1 matching over 8 bases. CDR3 length: 14 residues. With V trimmed by 4 bases and J by 7 bases, 4 bases remained unmatched. The germline CDR1 and CDR2 sequences are SGHNT and YYREEE (reference sequence). The CDR3 loop is CASSPGQANSPLHF. In DNA, the CDR3 is TGTGCCAGCAGCCCGGGACAGGCGAATTCACCCCTCCACTTT.

This clone was observed a few times. The rearrangement joins TRBV2 to TRBJ1-2; 9 bases map to TRBD1. V was pared by 6 bases and J by 4 bases, with 3 bases of the junction left unmatched. Per germline, CDR1 SNHLY and CDR2 FYNNEI. The CDR3 consists of 13 residues. The CDR3 is CASRGTGIYGYTF. In DNA, the CDR3 is TGTGCCAGCAGGGGGACAGGGATCTATGGCTACACCTTC.

This clone has only one observation. The rearrangement links TRBV9 to TRBJ1-1; D unclear. V lost 0 bases to trimming and J lost 8 bases, with 8 bases between them. Germline CDR1 is SGDLS and CDR2 is YYNGEE. The CDR3 has 12 residues. CDR3 residues: CASSVVGGEAFF. The CDR3 DNA reads TGTGCCAGCAGCGTAGTTGGAGGGGAAGCTTTCTTT.

This sequence joins TRBV14 and TRBJ2-1, with a possible D match to TRBD1 (6 bases). Germline CDR1 SGHDN, CDR2 FVKESK. The V and J ends lost 4 bases and 7 bases respectively, with 14 bases between them. The CDR3 runs to 14 residues. The CDR3 DNA follows: TGTGCCAGCAGCCGGGGGCTAGCTTGGAATGAGCAGTTCTTC. Protein sequence: CASSRGLAWNEQFF.

The gene calls are TRBV7-2 and TRBJ2-2; D is unresolved. The ends were cut back, 0 bases at V and 7 bases at J, with 3 bases in the middle. The CDR3 is 12 residues long. Per the germline V gene, CDR1 is SGHTA and CDR2 is FQGNSA. The CDR3 sequence is CASSLALGELFF. In DNA, the CDR3 is TGTGCCAGCAGCTTAGCGCTCGGGGAGCTGTTTTTT.

This chain links TRBV5-1 with TRBJ1-4; no firm D call. The CDR3 has 13 residues. Per the germline V gene, CDR1 is SGHRS and CDR2 is YFSETQ. V was shortened by 0 bases and J by 8 bases, with 8 bases between the two germline ends. The CDR3 bases are TGCGCCAGCAGCTTGGAAGGGCAGGAAAAACTGTTTTTT. Encoded protein: CASSLEGQEKLFF.

This clone was counted a few times. The chain has TRBV7-9 and TRBJ1-2; TRBD1 matches at 8 bases. V was pared by 7 bases and J by 2 bases, with 9 bases of the junction left unmatched. The V gene's germline CDR1 is SEHNR and CDR2 FQNEAQ (reference sequence). The CDR3 runs to 15 residues. CDR3 loop: CASIPRQGSNYGYTF. As DNA, the CDR3 is TGTGCCAGCATTCCGAGACAGGGGTCAAACTATGGCTACACCTTC.

This clone showed up just a few times. The chain has TRBV5-1 and TRBJ2-3; D is ambiguous. The germline gives CDR1 SGHRS, CDR2 YFSETQ. This CDR3 is built from 15 residues. V was shortened by 0 bases and J by 0 bases, with 8 bases between the two germline ends. The CDR3 DNA is TGCGCCAGCAGCTTGGTTCTACTTAGCACAGATACGCAGTATTTT. Translating it yields CASSLVLLSTDTQYF.

This clone has more than one count but fewer than ten. The chain employs TRBV29-1 and TRBJ1-1; no reliable D call. The germline V and J ends were trimmed by 7 bases and 6 bases, with 18 bases remaining between them. Germline V gene lookup returns CDR1 SQVTM and CDR2 ANQGSEA. The CDR3 extends over 13 amino acids. The CDR3 DNA follows: TGCAGCGCCCGGCAGGACGACGTCGCTGAAGCTTTCTTT. It is translated as CSARQDDVAEAFF. Supplemented by reference TRBV29-1 and TRBJ1-1, the full variable domain reads SAVISQKPSRDICQRGTSLTIQCQVDSQVTMMFWYRQQPGQSLTLIATANQGSEATYESGFVIDKFPISRPNLTFSTLTVSNMSPEDSSIYLCSARQDDVAEAFFGQGTRLTVV.